The next 10 T cell receptor beta chains were all read from a single sample in a study of cytomegalovirus exposure and HLA in healthy donors. Sequencing used immunoSEQ multiplex PCR; TCRdb keeps in-frame clones, though not all of them. The sample holds approximately 300,000 clones; roughly 89% are singletons and the top ten take about 0.8%. The material sequenced was PBMCs. The origin of the receptors is a woman aged 18-30 years in good health and CMV-seronegative.

J is TRBJ2-6 and V is TRBV19, with 9 bases matching TRBD1. The junction had 8 bases not matched to a gene; V was cut back by 5 bases and J by 0 bases. The CDR3 extends over 18 amino acids. From germline, CDR1 is LNHDA and CDR2 SQIVND (reference sequence). In DNA form, the CDR3 reads TGTGCCAGTAGTTCCCGAAACAGGGGGCGCTCTGGGGCCAACGTCCTGACTTTC. Its protein is CASSSRNRGRSGANVLTF.

This clone appeared once. The gene calls are TRBV23-1 and TRBJ1-5, with a tentative D call TRBD1 (5 bases). TRBV23-1 is treated as an ORF (open reading frame) with a function not yet certain. V shed 2 bases and J shed 1 base, with 15 bases lying between them. This CDR3 is 17 amino acids long. Written as DNA, the CDR3 is TGCGCCAGCAGTCAACCTCCAGGGTCTTGGAGCAATCAGCCCCAGCATTTT. Translated: CASSQPPGSWSNQPQHF.

In its sample, this clone was seen a few times. V usage is TRBV2 and J usage is TRBJ2-3; 8 bases fit TRBD1. J lost 2 bases, V lost 8 bases, and 9 bases had no gene match. Germline V gene data show CDR1 as SNHLY and CDR2 as FYNNEI. CDR3 length equals 15 residues. The CDR3 region is CASSTRQGSTDTQYF. The DNA for the CDR3 is TGTGCCAGCTCCACCCGACAGGGGTCCACAGATACGCAGTATTTT.

The chain recombines TRBV7-8 with TRBJ1-5, with D maybe TRBD1 (6 bases). The V end was cut by 0 bases, the J end by 0 bases, with 15 bases between. The CDR3 covers 18 residues. From germline, CDR1 is SGHVS and CDR2 FQNEAQ. CDR3 coding DNA: TGTGCCAGCAGCTTAGCCGACAGGTTACATTATAGCAATCAGCCCCAGCATTTT. Protein sequence: CASSLADRLHYSNQPQHF.

This chain links TRBV29-1 with TRBJ2-7; 7 bases align to TRBD1. The CDR3 extends over 12 amino acids. With 1 base clipped from V and 3 bases from J, the junction kept 0 bases outside the gene matches. Germline values: CDR1 SQVTM, CDR2 ANQGSEA. CDR3 bases: TGCAGCGTTGAAGGGACAGGCTACGAGCAGTACTTC. Translation: CSVEGTGYEQYF.

This chain joins TRBV5-4 and TRBJ2-1; 7 bases match TRBD2. The trim removed 4 bases at V and 7 bases at J, leaving 8 bases unmatched. The germline gives CDR1 SGHNT, CDR2 YYREEE (reference sequence). The CDR3 has 14 amino acids. CDR3 loop: CASSATAGWNEQFF. DNA for the CDR3: TGTGCCAGCAGCGCCACAGCGGGGTGGAATGAGCAGTTCTTC.

This chain joins TRBV27 and TRBJ2-7; 7 nucleotides line up with TRBD2. The CDR3 loop spans 14 amino acids. After removal of 6 bases from V and 3 bases from J, the junction contained 8 bases not matched to a gene. Germline CDR1 MNHEY, CDR2 SMNVEV (reference sequence). The CDR3 reads CASRDGGRLYEQYF. The CDR3 coding sequence is TGTGCCAGCAGAGACGGGGGGAGGCTCTACGAGCAGTACTTC.

This clone showed up just once. CDR3 bases: TGTGCCAGTAGCCCGACTAGCGGGAGAGACGGGGAGCTGTTTTTT. Amino acids: CASSPTSGRDGELFF. The chain employs TRBV19 and TRBJ2-2, with 12 bases lining up with TRBD2. This CDR3 is built from 15 residues. The V segment lost 6 bases and the J segment 7 bases; nucleotides outside the gene matches: 6. Germline V CDR1 and CDR2: LNHDA, SQIVND (reference sequence).

This clone was observed once. The rearrangement uses TRBV6-6 and TRBJ1-2; D is undetermined. CDR3 length equals 15 residues. V was shortened by 7 bases and J by 4 bases, with 19 bases between the two germline ends. Germline V lookup: CDR1 MNHNY, CDR2 SVGAGI (reference sequence). The CDR3 sequence is CASTSTREGGYGYTF. For the CDR3, the DNA is TGTGCCAGCACTTCGACCCGGGAGGGTGGCTATGGCTACACCTTC.

The chain is built from TRBV13 and TRBJ2-7; D may be TRBD2 (5 bases). This CDR3 has 14 residues. Trimming pared 0 bases from V and 2 bases from J, leaving 8 bases between. Per germline, CDR1 PRHDT and CDR2 FYEKMQ (reference sequence). The DNA of the CDR3 is TGTGCCAGCAGCTTAGGGAGAGGGACCTACGAGCAGTACTTC. This translates into CASSLGRGTYEQYF. The variable domain in full, with the rest retrieved from reference TRBV13 and TRBJ2-7, is AAGVIQSPRHLIKEKRETATLKCYPIPRHDTVYWYQQGPGQDPQFLISFYEKMQSDKGSIPDRFSAQQFSDYHSELNMSSLELGDSALYFCASSLGRGTYEQYFGPGTRLTVT.